Below are 29 T cell receptor beta chains sequenced from a single sample in a study of T cell repertoires in cytomegalovirus infection (dated by TCRdb to about 2019). TCRdb lists the instrument as Illumina HiSeq 1500. Using fastp trimming at Q25 and MiXCR clonotype assembly, TCRdb reanalyzed the public sequencing data and kept in-frame beta chains. Each entry is one CDR3 protein sequence, shown with its most common DNA and genes. The sample has around 770,000 distinct CDR3 sequences on record, roughly 29% of them singletons. Jointly, the top ten make up about 12% of the sample. Antigens of these TCRs are unknown. Sample treatment or condition, as interpreted from the label and publication: in vitro stimulation with specific CMV peptide epitopes to enrich CMV-specific T cells. This specimen was cultured CD8+ T cells from PBMCs, taken from culture after CMV antigen stimulation. The source of these receptors is a human donor in good health (CMV status not recorded). Some clones in this sample may be carry-over from other donors' samples.

This clonotype was recorded a few times. V gene TRBV7-9 combines with J gene TRBJ2-2; D gene uncertain. The CDR3 covers 15 residues. V was trimmed by 7 bases and J by 4 bases, leaving 16 bases between them. Per germline, CDR1 SEHNR and CDR2 FQNEAQ (reference sequence). The chain's CDR3 is CASISPRVFTGELFF. The CDR3 DNA reads as TGTGCCAGCATCTCCCCTCGGGTATTCACCGGGGAGCTGTTTTTT. The complete variable domain, with remaining parts taken from reference TRBV7-9 and TRBJ2-2, reads DTGVSQNPRHKITKRGQNVTFRCDPISEHNRLYWYRQTLGQGPEFLTYFQNEAQLEKSRLLSDRFSAERPKGSFSTLEIQRTEQGDSAMYLCASISPRVFTGELFFGEGSRLTVL.

This clonotype showed up just a few times. The chain combines TRBV12-3 or TRBV12-4 with TRBJ1-2, with D possibly TRBD1 on 5 matching bases. The CDR3 consists of 13 residues. Trimming left V 3 bases short and J 8 bases short, with 13 bases between. The CDR3 nucleotides read TGTGCCAGCAGTTTGACGGTCAAGGGGGGCTACACCTTC. It codes for CASSLTVKGGYTF.

The rearrangement uses TRBV2 and TRBJ2-3; perhaps TRBD2 as D (6 bases). Germline V CDR1 and CDR2: SNHLY, FYNNEI. V lost 7 bases, J lost 3 bases, and 17 bases lay in between. The CDR3 length is 15 residues. The CDR3 sequence: CASNGPPGRTDTQYF. The CDR3 DNA sequence: TGTGCCAGCAACGGGCCACCAGGGAGGACAGATACGCAGTATTTT.

This clonotype was observed a few times. The rearrangement uses TRBV27 and TRBJ2-7; 10 nucleotides agree with TRBD1. The CDR3 totals 16 residues. With 2 bases clipped from V and 0 bases from J, the junction kept 4 bases outside the gene matches. Germline-derived CDR1 and CDR2 are MNHEY and SMNVEV (reference sequence). Here the CDR3 reads CASSLGGQGISYEQYF. DNA of the CDR3: TGTGCCAGCAGTTTAGGGGGACAGGGGATCTCCTACGAGCAGTACTTC.

This clonotype has a handful of counts. This chain connects TRBV6-6 to TRBJ1-2, with a tentative D call TRBD1 (5 bases). With 0 bases removed from V and 1 base from J, the gap between germline ends came to 6 bases. The CDR3 sequence is 14 residues long. CDR1 is MNHNY and CDR2 is SVGAGI in the germline V gene (reference sequence). As DNA, the CDR3 is TGTGCCAGCAGTTACTCTGACAGTAACTATGGCTACACCTTC. This encodes CASSYSDSNYGYTF.

The chain employs TRBV5-4 and TRBJ1-6; TRBD1 might be the D (6 bases). The CDR3 is made up of 15 amino acids. CDR1 is SGHNT, CDR2 YYREEE, per germline (reference sequence). V was clipped by 2 bases and J by 4 bases, with 10 bases between them. CDR3 residues: CASSLQGSYNSPLHF. CDR3 coding DNA: TGTGCCAGCAGCTTACAGGGATCTTATAATTCACCCCTCCACTTT.

The chain uses TRBV6-1 and TRBJ2-1; no reliable D call. V lost 5 bases and J lost 6, with 17 bases in between. Germline-derived CDR1 and CDR2 are MNHNS and SASEGT. CDR3 length: 15 residues. DNA of the CDR3: TGTGCCAGCAGTCCCCTGTGGCAGAGCCGCAATGAGCAGTTCTTC. It translates to CASSPLWQSRNEQFF.

The chain recombines TRBV6-1 with TRBJ2-7; 10 bases match TRBD1. Germline V lookup: CDR1 MNHNS, CDR2 SASEGT. The CDR3 length is 14 residues. V gave up 6 bases and J gave up 5 bases; unmatched junction bases: 7. The CDR3 DNA follows: TGTGCCAGCAGCCAGACAGGGGGCGAACACGAGCAGTACGTC. Translating it yields CASSQTGGEHEQYV.

This clonotype occurred a few times. The rearrangement joins TRBV29-1 to TRBJ2-7, with 8 bases aligning to TRBD1. Germline-derived CDR1 and CDR2 are SQVTM and ANQGSEA. V gave up 6 bases and J gave up 0 bases; unmatched junction bases: 7. The CDR3 has 14 amino acids. CDR3 nucleotides: TGCAGCGTCGACAGGGGCGGCAGCTCCTACGAGCAGTACGTC. Protein: CSVDRGGSSYEQYV.

This clonotype was found a few times. The chain combines TRBV4-1 with TRBJ1-6; possibly TRBD1 for D (6 bases). Germline V CDR1 and CDR2: MGHRA, YSYEKL. The V end lost 0 bases, the J end lost 9 bases, and 6 bases lay between the germline ends. There are 13 residues in the CDR3. This chain's CDR3 is CASSQEGASPLHF. CDR3 in DNA: TGCGCCAGCAGCCAAGAGGGGGCTTCACCCCTCCACTTT.

This clonotype was found many times. The genes are TRBV7-2 and TRBJ2-7; D is perhaps TRBD1 (6 bases). The V gene lost 5 bases and the J gene lost 2 bases, with 10 bases spanning the gap. This CDR3 region has 13 residues. Looked up from germline, CDR1 is SGHTA and CDR2 is FQGNSA. CDR3 nucleotides: TGTGCCAGCAGCCAGGGACAAACCTACGAGCAGTACGTC. Amino acid sequence: CASSQGQTYEQYV.

This clonotype showed up just a few times. The V gene is TRBV7-9, the J gene TRBJ1-2; D gene ambiguous. Germline CDR1 reads SEHNR; CDR2 reads FQNEAQ (reference sequence). The CDR3 runs 15 residues. V gave up 5 bases and J gave up 3 bases, with 16 bases separating them. The CDR3 region is CASSAGFGEHYGYTF. CDR3 DNA: TGTGCCAGCAGCGCCGGCTTCGGGGAACACTATGGCTACACCTTC.

This rearrangement joins TRBV28 to TRBJ2-7, with TRBD2 identical over 11 bases. Germline V gene data show CDR1 as MDHEN and CDR2 as SYDVKM. This CDR3 region has 15 residues. J gave up 2 bases and V 1 base, and 1 base lay outside the gene matches. CDR3 sequence: CASSLLAGGTYEQYV. The DNA for the CDR3 is TGTGCCAGCAGTTTATTAGCGGGGGGGACCTACGAGCAGTACGTC.

This clonotype was counted ten times or more. This sequence joins TRBV27 and TRBJ2-1, with 14 positions matching TRBD2. J was trimmed by 0 bases and V by 5 bases; bases with no gene match: 6. Germline-derived CDR1 and CDR2 are MNHEY and SMNVEV (reference sequence). This CDR3 has 18 residues. CDR3 loop: CASSLGLAGGTSYNEQFF. The CDR3 DNA is TGTGCCAGCAGTCTCGGACTAGCGGGGGGTACCTCCTACAATGAGCAGTTCTTC.

This clonotype has more than one count but fewer than ten. The chain has TRBV7-9 and TRBJ2-2, with D possibly matching TRBD2 (6 bases). The CDR3 sequence is 16 residues long. Germline V gene lookup returns CDR1 SEHNR and CDR2 FQNEAQ (reference sequence). Trimming cost V 3 bases and J 5 bases, with 16 bases left between them. In nucleotides, the CDR3 is TGTGCCAGCAGCTTGGTTCCGGGGGAGATTACCGGGGAGCTGTTTTTT. Protein: CASSLVPGEITGELFF.

The V and J genes are TRBV12-3 or TRBV12-4 and TRBJ2-7, with 13 nucleotides matching TRBD2. Trimming took 7 bases from V and 3 from J; bases not matched to a gene: 6. CDR3 length equals 15 residues. The CDR3 loop is CASTLLAGGGYEQYF. CDR3 nucleotide sequence: TGTGCCAGCACCTTACTAGCGGGGGGGGGCTACGAGCAGTACTTC.

In this sample, this clonotype turned up a few times. This chain links TRBV19 with TRBJ1-2, with 9 bases fitting TRBD1. This CDR3 spans 14 amino acids. With V trimmed by 7 bases and J by 2 bases, 5 bases remained unmatched. Germline CDR1 is LNHDA and CDR2 is SQIVND (reference sequence). The CDR3 bases are TGTGCCAGTACCTTAACAGGGGGCAACTATGGCTACACCTTC. This sequence encodes CASTLTGGNYGYTF.

In its sample, this clonotype was seen a few times. This rearrangement joins TRBV20-1 to TRBJ2-7, with D tentatively TRBD1 (5 bases). The CDR3 spans 12 residues. Germline loops: CDR1 DFQATT, CDR2 SNEGSKA (reference sequence). Between the trimmed V and J ends, which lost 2 bases and 7 bases, there was a span of 12 bases. CDR3 residues: CSARSGPREQYV. Written as DNA, the CDR3 is TGCAGTGCTAGATCAGGGCCGAGGGAGCAGTACGTC.

This clonotype showed up just once. This rearrangement joins TRBV24-1 to TRBJ1-1; possibly TRBD1 for D (5 bases). V shed 8 bases and J shed 5 bases, with 14 bases lying between them. There are 13 residues in the CDR3. Germline CDR1 and CDR2: KGHDR and SFDVKD. DNA of the CDR3: TGTGCCACCATGGGGACGAGAAGAACTGAAGCTTTCTTT. It specifies CATMGTRRTEAFF.

This clonotype has just a few counts. The rearrangement uses TRBV20-1 and TRBJ1-3; D is undetermined. Trimming stripped 0 bases from V and 1 base from J, with 7 bases between. Per germline, CDR1 DFQATT and CDR2 SNEGSKA (reference sequence). The CDR3 has 14 amino acids. Here the CDR3 reads CSARDSGSGNTIYF. The DNA of the CDR3 is TGCAGTGCTAGAGATTCCGGTTCTGGAAACACCATATATTTT.

This clonotype has a count of ten or more. DNA of the CDR3: TGTGCCAGCAGCCGGACAGGGTCCAGCAATCAGCCCCAGCATTTT. Its protein product is CASSRTGSSNQPQHF. The J gene is TRBJ1-5, the V gene TRBV7-9; 8 bases are a match to TRBD1. Germline V gives CDR1 SEHNR, CDR2 FQNEAQ (reference sequence). V was pared by 5 bases and J by 1 base, with 4 bases of the junction left unmatched. CDR3 size: 15 residues.

The J gene is TRBJ1-1, the V gene TRBV27; D not certain. The CDR3 consists of 15 residues. Germline V gene data show CDR1 as MNHEY and CDR2 as SMNVEV (reference sequence). V lost 4 bases and J lost 3, with 15 bases in between. The CDR3 loop is CASSSHPATYTEAFF. The CDR3 DNA sequence: TGTGCCAGCAGTTCACACCCCGCAACTTACACTGAAGCTTTCTTT.

This clonotype was observed many times. This chain links TRBV7-2 with TRBJ2-7; 7 nucleotides align to TRBD1. Trimming took 0 bases from V and 2 from J; bases not matched to a gene: 4. Looked up from germline, CDR1 is SGHTA and CDR2 is FQGNSA. This CDR3 is built from 15 residues. CDR3 nucleotides: TGTGCCAGCAGCTTAGCTGGGCAGGGGGCCTACGAGCAGTACGTC. This gives the protein CASSLAGQGAYEQYV.

The chain employs TRBV6-1 and TRBJ1-1, with a tentative D call TRBD1 (5 bases). With 6 bases removed from V and 4 bases from J, the gap between germline ends came to 12 bases. Germline V gene sequence: CDR1 MNHNS, CDR2 SASEGT. The CDR3 contains 13 residues. The CDR3 spells CASRETVFTEAFF. The CDR3 DNA reads TGTGCCAGCAGAGAGACAGTGTTCACTGAAGCTTTCTTT.

This clonotype was detected a few times. In DNA, the CDR3 is TGTGCCAGCAGTAACACCGGGACTTTTAATTCACCCCTCCACTTT. It encodes CASSNTGTFNSPLHF. The chain joins TRBV6-1 to TRBJ1-6; a weak D match, TRBD1 (5 bases). V dropped 5 bases and J dropped 6 bases, with 14 bases sitting between them. The CDR3 totals 15 residues. Germline V gene lookup returns CDR1 MNHNS and CDR2 SASEGT.

The chain employs TRBV7-6 and TRBJ1-5, with D maybe TRBD1 (6 bases). The CDR3 consists of 19 residues. Trimming cost V 5 bases and J 0 bases, with 23 bases left between them. Looked up from germline, CDR1 is SGHVS and CDR2 is FNYEAQ. The CDR3 sequence: CASSRYAGDGIFSNQPQHF. Here the CDR3 DNA reads TGTGCCAGCAGCAGGTATGCAGGGGACGGTATCTTTAGCAATCAGCCCCAGCATTTT.

Worth noting for this clonotype: Germline and junction disagree at one end, which may indicate a read error. This rearrangement joins TRBV7-2 to TRBJ2-2; 8 nucleotides line up with TRBD1. The CDR3 has 17 amino acids. Germline V lookup: CDR1 SGHTA, CDR2 FQGNSA. The CDR3 is CASRLRRTGGVTGELFF. The CDR3 nucleotides read TGTGCCAGCCGCTTAAGGAGAACAGGGGGTGTCACCGGGGAGCTGTTTTTT. Full variable domain (missing parts from reference TRBV7-2 and TRBJ2-2): GAGVSQSPSNKVTEKGKDVELRCDPISGHTALYWYRQSLGQGLEFLIYFQGNSAPDKSGLPSDRFSAERTGGSVSTLTIQRTQQEDSAVYLCASRLRRTGGVTGELFFGEGSRLTVL.

This clonotype was picked up many times. This sequence joins TRBV7-6 and TRBJ2-1; 8 bases match TRBD1. Unmatched junction bases numbered 3, after V lost 5 bases and J lost 6 bases. CDR3 length: 13 residues. The germline gives CDR1 SGHVS, CDR2 FNYEAQ. The CDR3 sequence is CASSPTGVNEQFF. The CDR3 coding sequence is TGTGCCAGCAGCCCGACAGGGGTCAATGAGCAGTTCTTC.

This clonotype occurred many times. The chain recombines TRBV7-2 with TRBJ2-2; D gene unclear. The germline V and J ends were trimmed by 4 bases and 1 base, with 10 bases remaining between them. The CDR3 loop spans 15 amino acids. Germline V gives CDR1 SGHTA, CDR2 FQGNSA. This CDR3 reads CASSSLNLNTGELFF. In DNA, the CDR3 is TGTGCCAGCAGCTCTTTGAATCTGAACACCGGGGAGCTGTTTTTT.